This T cell receptor (beta chain) originates from a study of shared clonotypes between healthy human individuals. Under the authors' procedure: ImmunoSEQ output held junction-only sequences without quality scores, so filtering differed. Clones were sequenced by immunoSEQ multiplex PCR, and TCRdb holds only the in-frame ones, with some missing. That table is the source of V, J and clone size, and D and trimming were worked out from the DNA. Of 2 million to 2.5 million clones in the sample, roughly 93% were seen once. Findings of the study overall: Some clonotypes were shared by all four sorted-subset donors, while others were not shared. The non-shared ones had lower generation probabilities than the shared ones.

Germline CDR1 is LNHDA and CDR2 is SQIVND (reference sequence). The CDR3 extends over 15 amino acids. The ends lost 3 bases at V and 6 bases at J; junction bases unmatched: 4. A split of CD4+ cells into CD45RA+ naive and CD45RA-negative memory subsets was performed. With regard to this clone: Antigen unknown. Other DNA sequences in the sample encode the same CDR3.

The gene calls are TRBV19 and TRBJ1-5; 11 nucleotides line up with TRBD1. This receptor was taken from a man aged 18 to 29 in good health. Some clones in this sample may be carry-over from other donors' samples. The sequenced material came from naive CD4+ T cells from PBMCs. Subset specified: CD45RA+ positively selected. The CDR3 loop reads CASSIRTGGGQPQHF. CDR3 nucleotide sequence: TGTGCCAGTAGTATCAGGACAGGGGGCGGTCAGCCCCAGCATTTT.